This record covers a single T cell receptor (beta chain). This record comes from a study of blood T cell repertoires in COVID-19. Whole-study context: Samples representing acute and convalescent COVID-19 were sourced from the United States, Italy and Spain. In each case, the material was cDNA or gDNA derived from T cells, B-cell-depleted T cells, or PBMCs.

The protocol was immunoSEQ multiplex PCR, while the TCRdb copy is restricted to in-frame clones and leaves out a portion. The sample shows about 300,000 clones, around 91% of them seen only once. The V and J ends lost 3 bases and 6 bases respectively, with 6 bases between them. Per the germline V gene, CDR1 is SNHLY and CDR2 is FYNNEI. CDR3 length: 12 residues. Participants reported their clinical history, and cohort assignment relied on those reports. The sequence was collected from a woman under 30 with acute COVID-19. Sequencing was done on a sample of PBMCs or T cells enriched from blood (not recorded which). The chain uses TRBV2 and TRBJ2-1; unclear D gene. CDR3 DNA: TGTGCCAGCAGTGACTTAGCCAATGAGCAGTTCTTC. It is translated as CASSDLANEQFF. Supplemented by reference TRBV2 and TRBJ2-1, the full variable domain reads EPEVTQTPSHQVTQMGQEVILRCVPISNHLYFYWYRQILGQKVEFLVSFYNNEISEKSEIFDDQFSVERPDGSNFTLKIRSTKLEDSAMYFCASSDLANEQFFGPGTRLTVL.